These 27 T cell receptor beta chains came from one sample sequenced in a study of cytomegalovirus exposure and HLA in healthy donors. Vbeta (60) and Jbeta (13) primers were used in the PCR. Data came from immunoSEQ multiplex PCR; TCRdb stores just in-frame clones and leaves some out. Here the sample spans under 200,000 clones, around 80% being singletons. The sequenced sample was PBMCs. These receptors came from a woman younger than 30 in good health and CMV-seronegative.

Of note for this clone: The same CDR3 is also encoded by other DNA sequences in this sample. The V gene is TRBV19, the J gene TRBJ1-5, with a tentative D call TRBD1 (6 bases). The germline V gene encodes CDR1 LNHDA and CDR2 SQIVND (reference sequence). Trimming took off 2 bases at V and 0 bases at J, with 11 bases between the two ends. This CDR3 region has 16 residues. CDR3 residues: CASSIRGADSNQPQHF. In DNA form, the CDR3 reads TGTGCCAGTAGTATACGGGGGGCAGATAGCAATCAGCCCCAGCATTTT.

The chain links TRBV4-1 to TRBJ1-2; D is perhaps TRBD1 (6 bases). V was trimmed by 3 bases and J by 2 bases, leaving 13 bases between them. CDR1 is MGHRA, CDR2 YSYEKL, per germline. The CDR3 is 15 amino acids. The CDR3 sequence: CASSHYYRENYGYTF. CDR3 nucleotide sequence: TGCGCCAGCAGCCATTACTACAGGGAAAACTATGGCTACACCTTC.

This clone was counted a few times. The chain employs TRBV14 and TRBJ1-5; 7 positions match TRBD1. This CDR3 spans 21 amino acids. Germline CDR1 is SGHDN and CDR2 is FVKESK. J was trimmed by 9 bases and V by 4 bases; bases with no gene match: 30. The CDR3 sequence: CASSRYPKRSTGQANKLPQHF. The CDR3 nucleotides are TGTGCCAGCAGCCGCTATCCGAAGCGTTCTACTGGACAGGCAAACAAATTGCCCCAGCATTTT. The variable domain in full, completed from reference TRBV14 and TRBJ1-5, reads EAGVTQFPSHSVIEKGQTVTLRCDPISGHDNLYWYRRVMGKEIKFLLHFVKESKQDESGMPNNRFLAERTGGTYSTLKVQPAELEDSGVYFCASSRYPKRSTGQANKLPQHFGDGTRLSIL.

This clone came up once. The chain is built from TRBV18 and TRBJ2-7; 7 bases fit TRBD1. This CDR3 contains 14 residues. Germline V gives CDR1 KGHSH, CDR2 LQKENI. V lost 3 bases and J lost 0; bases outside the gene matches: 2. The CDR3 loop reads CASSPGQDSYEQYV. The CDR3 DNA reads as TGTGCCAGCTCACCCGGACAGGACTCCTACGAGCAGTACGTC.

The chain recombines TRBV28 with TRBJ2-2; 7 bases line up with TRBD1. Germline loops: CDR1 MDHEN, CDR2 SYDVKM. The ends lost 6 bases at V and 7 bases at J; junction bases unmatched: 8. The CDR3 has 14 residues. The CDR3 DNA follows: TGTGCCAGCAGCCCTAGGGGGCGCGTCGGGGAGCTGTTTTTT. Protein sequence: CASSPRGRVGELFF.

The chain is built from TRBV18 and TRBJ1-1, with TRBD1 identical over 7 bases. CDR1 and CDR2 from the germline V gene are KGHSH and LQKENI. The CDR3 is 15 residues long. The V and J ends lost 1 base and 3 bases, in that order; junction bases with no gene match: 5. The CDR3 loop reads CASSPLGQGDTEAFF. In DNA, the CDR3 is TGTGCCAGCTCACCACTGGGGCAGGGGGACACTGAAGCTTTCTTT.

This clone showed up just a few times. The CDR3: CASSTRGGLVYNEQFF. CDR3 DNA: TGTGCCAGCAGTACCCGAGGGGGTTTGGTCTACAATGAGCAGTTCTTC. The chain has TRBV27 and TRBJ2-1; a possible D gene is TRBD1 (6 bases). CDR3 size: 16 residues. Germline V gives CDR1 MNHEY, CDR2 SMNVEV (reference sequence). V lost 5 bases, J lost 3 bases, and 17 bases lay in between.

This sequence joins TRBV10-2 and TRBJ2-1, with D possibly being TRBD2 (6 bases). The CDR3 extends over 14 amino acids. CDR1 is WSHSY, CDR2 SAAADI, per germline. V was shortened by 4 bases and J by 5 bases, with 12 bases between the two germline ends. DNA for the CDR3: TGCGCCAGCAGTGGGCGGGACCTACACAATGAGCAGTTCTTC. It yields the protein CASSGRDLHNEQFF.

The chain couples TRBV4-1 to TRBJ2-1; a possible D gene is TRBD1 (5 bases). The V end was cut by 1 base, the J end by 0 bases, with 7 bases between. The CDR3 length is 15 residues. The germline gives CDR1 MGHRA, CDR2 YSYEKL. CDR3 sequence reads: CASSQAQDSYNEQFF. The CDR3 coding sequence is TGCGCCAGCAGCCAAGCACAGGACTCCTACAATGAGCAGTTCTTC.

The rearrangement joins TRBV4-3 to TRBJ2-4, with TRBD2 identical over 8 bases. Germline V lookup: CDR1 LGHNA, CDR2 YSLEER. The CDR3 consists of 18 residues. Unmatched junction bases numbered 8, after V lost 0 bases and J lost 1 base. CDR3 DNA: TGCGCCAGCAGCCAAGATCTTATGGCGGGGGGCGCCAAAAACATTCAGTACTTC. Its protein is CASSQDLMAGGAKNIQYF.

CDR3 sequence (DNA): TGTGCCAGCAGTTTATTCAGGCAAGAACTCTATAATTCACCCCTCCACTTT. This sequence encodes CASSLFRQELYNSPLHF. The rearrangement joins TRBV27 to TRBJ1-6; D gene ambiguous. The germline gives CDR1 MNHEY, CDR2 SMNVEV (reference sequence). V lost 1 base to trimming and J lost 3 bases, with 13 bases between them. The CDR3 is 17 residues long.

This clone was counted once. The chain employs TRBV7-2 and TRBJ2-1; 9 positions match TRBD2. CDR1 and CDR2 (germline): SGHTA, FQGNSA. The CDR3 extends over 14 amino acids. After removal of 2 bases from V and 11 bases from J, the junction contained 7 bases not matched to a gene. This CDR3 reads CASSLPAGGPQQFF. Written as DNA, the CDR3 is TGTGCCAGCAGCTTACCAGCGGGAGGCCCCCAGCAGTTCTTC.

The chain combines TRBV7-8 with TRBJ1-1, with no clear D. Per germline, CDR1 SGHVS and CDR2 FQNEAQ. Trimming stripped 3 bases from V and 2 bases from J, with 19 bases between. The CDR3 has 17 residues. In DNA, the CDR3 is TGTGCCAGCAGCTTGAATCAGGTCGGCATCCTTAACACTGAAGCTTTCTTT. As protein: CASSLNQVGILNTEAFF.

This clone was counted a few times. This sequence joins TRBV13 and TRBJ2-3; D gene unclear. This CDR3 has 16 amino acids. CDR1 is PRHDT, CDR2 FYEKMQ, per germline (reference sequence). Trimming pared 2 bases from V and 3 bases from J, leaving 15 bases between. CDR3 sequence reads: CASSLKSSRRTDTQYF. The CDR3 coding sequence is TGTGCCAGCAGCTTAAAGAGCTCCCGGAGAACAGATACGCAGTATTTT.

This clone was detected only a few times. The sample has other DNA sequences that encode this CDR3 too. V usage is TRBV7-9 and J usage is TRBJ1-4; D call uncertain. Deletions cut 1 base from V and 5 bases from J, with 8 bases between. The germline CDR1 and CDR2 sequences are SEHNR and FQNEAQ (reference sequence). This CDR3 comprises 14 residues. CDR3 protein: CASSLGAPNEKLFF. CDR3 coding DNA: TGTGCCAGCAGCTTAGGAGCTCCGAATGAAAAACTGTTTTTT.

The CDR3 protein is CASSPNGKGETQYF. CDR3 coding DNA: TGTGCCAGCAGCCCGAACGGGAAGGGAGAGACCCAGTACTTC. The V call is TRBV27, the J call TRBJ2-5, with a tentative D call TRBD2 (5 bases). Germline-derived CDR1 and CDR2 are MNHEY and SMNVEV (reference sequence). Trimming took off 6 bases at V and 4 bases at J, with 15 bases between the two ends. The CDR3 totals 14 residues.

This clone came up a few times. This chain joins TRBV5-6 and TRBJ2-2; 7 bases match TRBD2. V gave up 10 bases and J gave up 7 bases; unmatched junction bases: 10. Germline V lookup: CDR1 SGHDT, CDR2 YYEEEE. This CDR3 contains 13 residues. The chain's CDR3 is CAGSGGKDGELFF. The CDR3 region has the DNA TGTGCCGGATCGGGGGGTAAAGACGGGGAGCTGTTTTTT.

The chain couples TRBV11-2 to TRBJ2-3, with 11 nucleotides matching TRBD2. V was clipped by 0 bases and J by 8 bases; unmatched bases: 13. The CDR3 totals 18 residues. Germline values: CDR1 SGHAT, CDR2 FQNNGV. The CDR3 region is CASSLDSRLAGLEGTQYF. The CDR3 nucleotides are TGTGCCAGCAGCTTAGATTCCCGACTAGCGGGATTGGAAGGTACGCAGTATTTT.

The chain couples TRBV21-1 to TRBJ1-2; the table's D call, TRBD1, was not checked against the DNA. TRBV21-1 is a pseudogene locus. This CDR3 is 16 amino acids long. The CDR3 loop reads CASSKAREDRARGYTF. The CDR3 bases are TGTGCCAGCAGCAAAGCGCGAGAGGACAGGGCGAGGGGCTACACCTTC.

V usage is TRBV5-1 and J usage is TRBJ1-5, with D tentatively TRBD1 (5 bases). Germline V gene data show CDR1 as SGHRS and CDR2 as YFSETQ. The V and J ends lost 4 bases and 1 base respectively, with 15 bases between them. This CDR3 is built from 16 residues. CDR3 nucleotides: TGCGCCAGCAGCCCTGGACCGGGGGAAAGCAATCAGCCCCAGCATTTT. Protein: CASSPGPGESNQPQHF.

This clone came up a few times. The V call is TRBV27, the J call TRBJ2-6, with D maybe TRBD1 (6 bases). There are 15 residues in the CDR3. V lost 6 bases to trimming and J lost 0 bases, with 9 bases between them. CDR1 is MNHEY and CDR2 is SMNVEV in the germline V gene (reference sequence). The CDR3 sequence is CASSPQGSGANVLTF. In nucleotides, the CDR3 is TGTGCCAGCAGCCCACAGGGCTCTGGGGCCAACGTCCTGACTTTC.

V usage is TRBV27 and J usage is TRBJ2-5; 7 bases agree with TRBD2. The J call may be mistaken, given a closer DNA end match to TRBJ2-7. The CDR3 length is 13 residues. Germline lookup yields CDR1 MNHEY and CDR2 SMNVEV (reference sequence). As DNA, the CDR3 is TGTGCCAGCAGTGCGGGAGAACTTTACGAGCAGTACTTC. Protein sequence: CASSAGELYEQYF.

This clone was observed a handful of times. The chain is built from TRBV6-5 and TRBJ1-1; possible D gene TRBD1, 6 bases. Germline V gene lookup returns CDR1 MNHEY and CDR2 SVGAGI. The V gene lost 8 bases and the J gene lost 1 base, with 11 bases spanning the gap. The CDR3 sequence is 13 residues long. In nucleotides, the CDR3 is TGTGCCAGCGCTCCGGGACAGAACACTGAAGCTTTCTTT. This gives the protein CASAPGQNTEAFF.

The rearrangement links TRBV27 to TRBJ2-3, with TRBD1 matching over 7 bases. The CDR3 sequence is 19 residues long. V shed 6 bases, J shed 2 bases, and the junction held 20 bases outside the gene matches. The V gene's germline CDR1 is MNHEY and CDR2 SMNVEV (reference sequence). CDR3 loop: CASSRSGTARLAFTDTQYF. DNA for the CDR3: TGTGCCAGCAGCCGCTCTGGGACAGCTAGACTCGCTTTCACAGATACGCAGTATTTT.

This clone was recorded only once. This chain connects TRBV6-1 to TRBJ2-7, with D possibly being TRBD2 (5 bases). Germline loops: CDR1 MNHNS, CDR2 SASEGT. Trimming stripped 0 bases from V and 4 bases from J, with 7 bases between. There are 13 residues in the CDR3. The CDR3 sequence: CASSEAGSYEQYV. The CDR3 bases are TGTGCCAGCAGTGAAGCGGGGAGTTACGAGCAGTACGTC.

The V and J genes are TRBV19 and TRBJ2-3; 12 positions agree with TRBD2. CDR1 LNHDA and CDR2 SQIVND come from the germline V gene (reference sequence). Losses at the gene ends were 1 base for V and 6 bases for J; bases not matched to a gene: 5. The length of the CDR3 is 16 residues. The CDR3 region has the DNA TGTGCCAGTAGTATAGCGCTAGCGGGAGGGGTGGATACGCAGTATTTT. Its protein product is CASSIALAGGVDTQYF.

The chain employs TRBV19 and TRBJ1-5; 11 positions match TRBD1. With 7 bases clipped from V and 2 bases from J, the junction kept 7 bases outside the gene matches. The germline V gene has CDR1 LNHDA and CDR2 SQIVND (reference sequence). The CDR3 has 16 amino acids. The CDR3 is CASTSDRGLGNQPQHF. The CDR3 nucleotides read TGTGCCAGTACCTCGGACAGGGGGCTCGGCAATCAGCCCCAGCATTTT. The variable domain in full, with the rest retrieved from reference TRBV19 and TRBJ1-5, is DGGITQSPKYLFRKEGQNVTLSCEQNLNHDAMYWYRQDPGQGLRLIYYSQIVNDFQKGDIAEGYSVSREKKESFPLTVTSAQKNPTAFYLCASTSDRGLGNQPQHFGDGTRLSIL.